Below are 17 T cell receptor beta chains sequenced from a single sample in a study of T cells in Graves' hyperthyroidism and ophthalmopathy. RNA transcripts provided the source from which TCR beta CDR3 regions were amplified. A set of HTBI primers served as the primers for a first-round RT-PCR of the TCR CDR3. A single record per CDR3 protein comes from TCRdb applying MiXCR to the multiplex PCR reads. Of some 560,000 distinct CDR3 sequences in the sample, around a sixth were seen once. Sequenced input: blood. The receptor set was obtained from a woman under 40 with Graves' hyperthyroidism.

This clonotype was seen at least ten times. This rearrangement joins TRBV7-2 to TRBJ2-5; TRBD2 matches 7 bases. Per germline, CDR1 SGHTA and CDR2 FQGNSA. With 1 base clipped from V and 9 bases from J, the junction kept 11 bases outside the gene matches. This CDR3 contains 15 residues. CDR3 in DNA: TGTGCCAGCAGCTTAGTAGCGGGCCTCCGAGGGGCCCAGTACTTC. Residues: CASSLVAGLRGAQYF.

The chain employs TRBV6-1 and TRBJ2-3; 13 bases are a match to TRBD2. The V segment lost 3 bases and the J segment 4 bases; nucleotides outside the gene matches: 10. Germline assignment: CDR1 MNHNS and CDR2 SASEGT. This CDR3 region has 18 residues. Here the CDR3 DNA reads TGTGCCAGCAGTGAGCGAGCCGGGACTAGCGGGAACTCAGATACGCAGTATTTT. This gives the protein CASSERAGTSGNSDTQYF.

Ten or more counts support this clonotype. The V gene is TRBV2, the J gene TRBJ1-2; D gene uncertain. Germline-derived CDR1 and CDR2 are SNHLY and FYNNEI. Trimming took off 3 bases at V and 4 bases at J, with 9 bases between the two ends. The length of the CDR3 is 13 residues. The CDR3 DNA follows: TGTGCCAGCAGTGACGACGGCCGCTATGGCTACACCTTC. Its protein is CASSDDGRYGYTF.

This chain joins TRBV4-3 and TRBJ1-2, with 7 nucleotides matching TRBD1. V shed 1 base, J shed 3 bases, and the junction held 5 bases outside the gene matches. Per the germline V gene, CDR1 is LGHNA and CDR2 is YSLEER. The CDR3 sequence is 15 residues long. Here the CDR3 DNA reads TGCGCCAGCAGCCAAGTAATAGGGACAGACTATGGCTACACCTTC. It encodes CASSQVIGTDYGYTF.

Ten or more counts support this clonotype. The rearrangement links TRBV6-1 to TRBJ2-2; D tentatively fits TRBD1 or TRBD2 (5 bases each). V was pared by 6 bases and J by 6 bases, with 23 bases between. This CDR3 contains 17 residues. Per the germline V gene, CDR1 is MNHNS and CDR2 is SASEGT. The CDR3 loop reads CASRPGTRVRRSGELFF. The CDR3 region has the DNA TGTGCCAGCAGACCCGGGACGCGGGTTCGTAGGTCCGGGGAGCTGTTTTTT.

This clonotype was detected many times. This sequence joins TRBV5-6 and TRBJ1-2; a weak D match, TRBD1 (6 bases). This CDR3 spans 14 amino acids. Germline CDR1 and CDR2: SGHDT and YYEEEE. V lost 0 bases and J 4 bases, leaving 10 bases between the germline ends. CDR3 sequence reads: CASSLGAGAYGYTF. CDR3 nucleotide sequence: TGTGCCAGCAGCTTGGGTGCAGGGGCCTATGGCTACACCTTC.

In this sample, this clonotype turned up many times. The rearrangement links TRBV30 to TRBJ1-1; no clear D. The CDR3 spans 16 residues. Deletions cut 4 bases from V and 0 bases from J, with 18 bases between. The germline V gene has CDR1 GTSNPN and CDR2 SVGIG (reference sequence). The CDR3 DNA follows: TGTGCCTGGAATCCGGATAAGGCAGGAATGAACACTGAAGCTTTCTTT. Protein sequence: CAWNPDKAGMNTEAFF.

The V and J genes are TRBV12-5 and TRBJ2-3; 8 nucleotides align to TRBD2. Germline V gene sequence: CDR1 LGHNT, CDR2 FRNRAP. The CDR3 runs to 13 residues. Trimming took 5 bases from V and 6 from J; bases not matched to a gene: 4. This chain's CDR3 is CASGLGRGDTQYF. The CDR3 bases are TGTGCTAGTGGTCTCGGGAGGGGGGATACGCAGTATTTT.

This clonotype was detected many times. The chain recombines TRBV20-1 with TRBJ2-1; D may be TRBD1 (5 bases). The CDR3 length is 14 residues. CDR1 and CDR2 from the germline V gene are DFQATT and SNEGSKA (reference sequence). The CDR3, as DNA: TGCAGCCTACTGGGGCAGTCAACCTACAATGAGCAGTTCTTC. Residues: CSLLGQSTYNEQFF.

This clonotype has ten or more counts. This chain joins TRBV2 and TRBJ1-1, with D hard to call. CDR1 is SNHLY and CDR2 is FYNNEI in the germline V gene. Trimming took off 4 bases at V and 0 bases at J, with 12 bases between the two ends. This CDR3 is 15 amino acids long. CDR3 nucleotide sequence: TGTGCCAGCAGTGTGGATCGGCGGGTGAACACTGAAGCTTTCTTT. As protein: CASSVDRRVNTEAFF.

This clonotype was seen repeatedly, ten times or more. This chain links TRBV7-2 with TRBJ2-7, with 9 bases lining up with TRBD2. From germline, CDR1 is SGHTA and CDR2 FQGNSA. The CDR3 consists of 16 residues. Trimming took 1 base from V and 1 from J; bases not matched to a gene: 5. Written as DNA, the CDR3 is TGTGCCAGCAGCTTAGAACTAGCGGGTGGTTCCTACGAGCAGTACTTC. Its translation is CASSLELAGGSYEQYF.

This clonotype was detected many times. The chain has TRBV2 and TRBJ1-2; D remains unclear. The CDR3 covers 13 residues. V lost 2 bases and J 0 bases, leaving 4 bases between the germline ends. Germline loops: CDR1 SNHLY, CDR2 FYNNEI. CDR3 bases: TGTGCCAGCAGTGAACAGGCTAACTATGGCTACACCTTC. Its protein is CASSEQANYGYTF.

The chain is built from TRBV7-9 and TRBJ2-5; TRBD2 agrees at 10 bases. The ends lost 1 base at V and 5 bases at J; junction bases unmatched: 10. This CDR3 has 17 amino acids. CDR1 is SEHNR and CDR2 is FQNEAQ in the germline V gene (reference sequence). The CDR3 loop reads CASSLETGTSVGETQYF. The CDR3 DNA is TGTGCCAGCAGCTTAGAGACCGGGACTAGCGTCGGGGAGACCCAGTACTTC.

In this sample, this clonotype turned up many times. This chain joins TRBV12-3 or TRBV12-4 and TRBJ2-7; 8 nucleotides agree with TRBD1. The CDR3 is 13 amino acids. Trimming at V came to 2 bases and at J to 6 bases, leaving 3 bases not matched to a gene. The CDR3 DNA sequence: TGTGCCAGCAGTTTACAGGGGGCGGGCGAGCAGTACTTC. Translating gives CASSLQGAGEQYF.

This clonotype was seen ten or more times. This chain links TRBV12-3 or TRBV12-4 with TRBJ2-7, with 7 bases fitting TRBD2. The CDR3 is 15 residues long. Unmatched junction bases numbered 4, after V lost 0 bases and J lost 2 bases. The CDR3 loop is CASSLATSKAYEQYF. The CDR3 coding sequence is TGTGCCAGCAGTTTAGCGACTAGCAAGGCCTACGAGCAGTACTTC.

This clonotype has a count of ten or more. This chain links TRBV5-5 with TRBJ2-5, with no clear D. Per germline, CDR1 SGHKS and CDR2 YYEKEE (reference sequence). V gave up 0 bases and J gave up 2 bases, with 8 bases separating them. There are 14 residues in the CDR3. CDR3: CASSLGLLQETQYF. The CDR3 DNA sequence: TGTGCCAGCAGCTTGGGTCTACTACAAGAGACCCAGTACTTC.

This clonotype showed up many times. The V gene is TRBV20-1, the J gene TRBJ2-1; D not resolved. The germline CDR1 and CDR2 sequences are DFQATT and SNEGSKA (reference sequence). The length of the CDR3 is 15 residues. V was shortened by 3 bases and J by 2 bases, with 14 bases between the two germline ends. CDR3: CSASPTGGTYNEQFF. For the CDR3, the DNA is TGCAGTGCTAGCCCAACCGGTGGGACCTACAATGAGCAGTTCTTC.